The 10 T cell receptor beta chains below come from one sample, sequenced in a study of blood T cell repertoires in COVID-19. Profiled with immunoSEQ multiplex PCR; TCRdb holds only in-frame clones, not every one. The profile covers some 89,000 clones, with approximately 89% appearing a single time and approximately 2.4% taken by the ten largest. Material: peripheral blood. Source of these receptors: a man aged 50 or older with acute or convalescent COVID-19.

The CDR3 region is CASSIIGAGRRDTEAFF. As DNA, the CDR3 is TGTGCCAGTAGTATCATCGGGGCAGGGAGGAGGGACACTGAAGCTTTCTTT. This chain links TRBV19 with TRBJ1-1, with D possibly matching TRBD1 (5 bases). The V gene lost 3 bases and the J gene lost 3 bases, with 20 bases spanning the gap. CDR3 size: 17 residues. Germline assignment: CDR1 LNHDA and CDR2 SQIVND (reference sequence).

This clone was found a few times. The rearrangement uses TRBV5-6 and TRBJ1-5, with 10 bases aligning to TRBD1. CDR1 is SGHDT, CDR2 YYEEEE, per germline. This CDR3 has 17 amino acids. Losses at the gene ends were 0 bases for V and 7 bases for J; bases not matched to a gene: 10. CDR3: CASSLGVGTGVGQPQHF. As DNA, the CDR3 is TGTGCCAGCAGCTTGGGAGTCGGGACAGGGGTGGGACAGCCCCAGCATTTT.

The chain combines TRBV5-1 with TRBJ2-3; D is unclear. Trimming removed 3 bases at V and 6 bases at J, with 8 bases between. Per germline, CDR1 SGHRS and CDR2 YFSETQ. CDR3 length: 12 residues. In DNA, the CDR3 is TGCGCCAGCAGCTCCTTAGAGGATACGCAGTATTTT. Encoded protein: CASSSLEDTQYF.

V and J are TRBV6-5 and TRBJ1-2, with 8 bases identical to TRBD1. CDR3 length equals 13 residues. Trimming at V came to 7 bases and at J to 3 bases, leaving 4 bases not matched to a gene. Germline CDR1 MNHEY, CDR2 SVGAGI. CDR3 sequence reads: CASTPTGDYGYTF. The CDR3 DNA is TGTGCCAGCACTCCGACAGGGGACTATGGCTACACCTTC.

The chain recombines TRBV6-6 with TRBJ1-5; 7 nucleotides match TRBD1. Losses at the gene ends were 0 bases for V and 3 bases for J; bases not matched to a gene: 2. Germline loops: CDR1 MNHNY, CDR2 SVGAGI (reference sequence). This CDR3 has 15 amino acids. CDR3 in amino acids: CASSYSGQDNQPQHF. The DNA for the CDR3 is TGTGCCAGCAGTTACTCTGGACAGGACAATCAGCCCCAGCATTTT.

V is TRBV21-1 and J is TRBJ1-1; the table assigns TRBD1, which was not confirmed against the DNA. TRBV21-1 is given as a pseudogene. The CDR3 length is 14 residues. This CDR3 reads CASSKLDRGKDAFF. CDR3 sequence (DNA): TGTGCCAGCAGCAAACTAGACAGGGGAAAAGACGCTTTCTTT.

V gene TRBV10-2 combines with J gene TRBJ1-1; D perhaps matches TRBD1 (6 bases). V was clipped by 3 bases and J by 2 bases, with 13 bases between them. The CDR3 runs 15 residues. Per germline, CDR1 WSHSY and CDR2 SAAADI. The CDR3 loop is CASSDLTGGNTEAFF. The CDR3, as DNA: TGCGCCAGCAGTGACTTGACAGGAGGTAACACTGAAGCTTTCTTT.

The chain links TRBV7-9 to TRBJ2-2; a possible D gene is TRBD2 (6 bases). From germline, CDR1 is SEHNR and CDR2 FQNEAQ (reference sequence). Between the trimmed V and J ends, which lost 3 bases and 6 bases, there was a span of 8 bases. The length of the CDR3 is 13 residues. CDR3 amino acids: CASSFGEAGELFF. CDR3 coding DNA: TGTGCCAGCAGCTTCGGGGAGGCCGGGGAGCTGTTTTTT.

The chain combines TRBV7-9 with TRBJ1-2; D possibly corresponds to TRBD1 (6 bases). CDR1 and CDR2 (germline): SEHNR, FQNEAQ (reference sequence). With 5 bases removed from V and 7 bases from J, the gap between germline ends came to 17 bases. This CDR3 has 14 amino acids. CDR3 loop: CASSAATGLIGYTF. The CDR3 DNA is TGTGCCAGCAGCGCGGCCACAGGGCTAATTGGCTACACCTTC.

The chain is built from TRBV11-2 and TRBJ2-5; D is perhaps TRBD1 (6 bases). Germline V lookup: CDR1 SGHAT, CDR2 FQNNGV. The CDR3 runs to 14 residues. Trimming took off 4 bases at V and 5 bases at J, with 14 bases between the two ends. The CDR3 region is CASSSKQGWETQYF. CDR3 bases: TGTGCCAGCAGCTCGAAACAGGGATGGGAGACCCAGTACTTC. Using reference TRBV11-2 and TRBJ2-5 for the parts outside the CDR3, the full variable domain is EAGVAQSPRYKIIEKRQSVAFWCNPISGHATLYWYQQILGQGPKLLIQFQNNGVVDDSQLPKDRFSAERLKGVDSTLKIQPAKLEDSAVYLCASSSKQGWETQYFGPGTRLLVL.